Presented here are 8 T cell receptor beta chains from one specimen sequenced in a study of blood T cell repertoires in COVID-19. Libraries were prepared by immunoSEQ multiplex PCR; TCRdb keeps only in-frame clonotypes and omits some of them. The sample lists about 65,000 clones, over 75% occurring once. The sample taken for sequencing was peripheral blood. These TCRs come from a man older than 75 with acute or convalescent COVID-19.

DNA of the CDR3: TGTGCCAGCAGCGAACCGGGCAGGGGATTGAGCAATCAGCCCCAGCATTTT. This gives the protein CASSEPGRGLSNQPQHF. The rearrangement links TRBV6-1 to TRBJ1-5, with D possibly TRBD1 on 6 matching bases. The V end was cut by 6 bases, the J end by 1 base, with 19 bases between. Germline V gene lookup returns CDR1 MNHNS and CDR2 SASEGT. CDR3 length: 17 amino acids.

This sequence joins TRBV6-5 and TRBJ1-2; 7 nucleotides align to TRBD1. Germline V gene sequence: CDR1 MNHEY, CDR2 SVGAGI. This CDR3 contains 13 residues. The trim removed 2 bases at V and 4 bases at J, leaving 1 base unmatched. The CDR3 coding sequence is TGTGCCAGCAGTTACGGGGACAGCTATGGCTACACCTTC. Its translation is CASSYGDSYGYTF.

This chain links TRBV5-4 with TRBJ2-1, with 7 bases fitting TRBD2. There are 15 residues in the CDR3. Per germline, CDR1 SGHNT and CDR2 YYREEE (reference sequence). After removal of 0 bases from V and 5 bases from J, the junction contained 5 bases not matched to a gene. CDR3 residues: CASSLASRGDNEQFF. The DNA of the CDR3 is TGTGCCAGCAGCTTGGCCTCACGGGGGGACAATGAGCAGTTCTTC.

This rearrangement joins TRBV5-8 to TRBJ2-3; D gene ambiguous. Germline CDR1 reads SGHTS; CDR2 reads YDEGEE. V dropped 0 bases and J dropped 6 bases, with 8 bases sitting between them. This CDR3 comprises 13 residues. The CDR3 protein is CASSLANGDTQYF. CDR3 DNA sequence: TGTGCCAGCAGCTTGGCCAACGGGGATACGCAGTATTTT.

The rearrangement joins TRBV27 to TRBJ1-2; D is unresolved. Germline loops: CDR1 MNHEY, CDR2 SMNVEV (reference sequence). The ends were cut back, 6 bases at V and 4 bases at J, with 12 bases in the middle. The CDR3 has 13 residues. The CDR3 loop reads CASSQPGSYGYTF. DNA for the CDR3: TGTGCCAGCAGCCAGCCAGGTTCCTATGGCTACACCTTC.

This clone was picked up one time. V gene TRBV7-4 combines with J gene TRBJ2-2, with TRBD2 matching over 8 bases. Germline V CDR1 and CDR2: SGHVT, SQSDAQ. V was pared by 7 bases and J by 0 bases, with 13 bases of the junction left unmatched. The CDR3 is 18 amino acids. The CDR3 protein is CASTKGVKRGSNTGELFF. CDR3 nucleotides: TGTGCCAGCACCAAAGGGGTTAAGCGGGGGTCGAACACCGGGGAGCTGTTTTTT.

The V and J genes are TRBV3-1 (or the pseudogene TRBV3-2) and TRBJ2-1, with TRBD1 as a possible D gene (5 bases). The CDR3 has 15 amino acids. Trimming cost V 3 bases and J 4 bases, with 13 bases left between them. Germline V gene lookup returns CDR1 LGHDT and CDR2 YNNKEL (reference sequence). In nucleotides, the CDR3 is TGTGCCAGCAGCCAGGCCTCTCAGGGTTACAATGAGCAGTTCTTC. This codes for CASSQASQGYNEQFF.

The chain employs TRBV9 and TRBJ1-3; D is unclear. V lost 2 bases, J lost 2 bases, and 5 bases lay in between. Germline V CDR1 and CDR2: SGDLS, YYNGEE. The CDR3 covers 13 residues. The CDR3 nucleotides are TGTGCCAGCAGCGTCGACACTGGAAACACCATATATTTT. Residues: CASSVDTGNTIYF.